Listed below are T cell receptor beta chains from one sample, sequenced in a study of blood T cell repertoires in COVID-19. Some clones are missing from TCRdb's copy, which holds only in-frame ones; the method was immunoSEQ multiplex PCR. The sample records approximately 190,000 clones, approximately 80% being singletons. Sequencing was performed on peripheral blood. Receptors originate from a man aged 55-75 years with acute or convalescent COVID-19. The CDR3 runs from the conserved cysteine through the conserved F or W. The D gene is left open where the match is weak. Clone size is shown for a subset of rows, as once, few, many or a class of expanded clone.

clone size,V gene,D gene,J gene,CDR3 protein,CDR3 DNA
.,TRBV19,.,TRBJ1-6,CASSIDPGNSPLHF,TGTGCCAGTAGTATAGATCCCGGTAATTCACCCCTCCACTTT
once,TRBV10-3,TRBD2,TRBJ2-5,CAISDLAGGQETQYF,TGTGCCATCAGCGATCTAGCGGGGGGACAAGAGACCCAGTACTTC
once,TRBV27,TRBD1,TRBJ1-5,CASSSGTGVQPQHF,TGTGCCAGCAGTTCCGGGACAGGGGTTCAGCCCCAGCATTTT
few,TRBV5-1,TRBD2,TRBJ2-7,CASSLETGGFYEQYF,TGCGCCAGCAGCTTGGAGACGGGAGGATTCTACGAGCAGTACTTC
.,TRBV29-1,TRBD1,TRBJ2-3,CSVGTGITDTQYF,TGCAGCGTCGGGACAGGGATCACAGATACGCAGTATTTT
.,TRBV6-1,TRBD1,TRBJ2-5,CASSEVDQGAGGETQYF,TGTGCCAGCAGTGAAGTTGACCAGGGGGCGGGTGGCGAGACCCAGTACTTC
.,TRBV28,.,TRBJ1-1,CASRADTEAFF,TGTGCCAGCAGGGCGGACACTGAAGCTTTCTTT
.,TRBV6-6,.,TRBJ2-1,CASSPVPSYNEQFF,TGTGCCAGCAGTCCGGTTCCCTCCTACAATGAGCAGTTCTTC
.,TRBV19,TRBD1,TRBJ1-2,CASQPQGTANYGYTF,TGTGCCAGCCAGCCCCAGGGGACAGCTAACTATGGCTACACCTTC
.,TRBV3-1/TRBV3-2,.,TRBJ2-1,CASSLGGTGTYNEQFF,TGTGCCAGCAGTCTAGGGGGTACAGGAACCTACAATGAGCAGTTCTTC
.,TRBV30,.,TRBJ1-2,CAWSLGVANYGYTF,TGTGCCTGGAGTTTAGGGGTAGCTAACTATGGCTACACCTTC
.,TRBV7-6,.,TRBJ1-2,CASSSTGTNYGYTF,TGTGCCAGCAGCTCTACAGGCACTAACTATGGCTACACCTTC
.,TRBV3-1/TRBV3-2,.,TRBJ1-1,CASSQRGLGNTEAFF,TGTGCCAGCAGCCAAAGGGGCCTGGGGAACACTGAAGCTTTCTTT
.,TRBV7-2,TRBD2,TRBJ2-7,CASSPPGEGEQYF,TGTGCCAGCAGCCCCCCCGGGGAGGGCGAGCAGTACTTC
.,TRBV27,.,TRBJ2-1,CASSSPRRGFRAEGNEQFF,TGTGCCAGCAGTTCTCCTCGGCGGGGTTTCAGGGCCGAAGGAAATGAGCAGTTCTTC
.,TRBV6-6,TRBD1,TRBJ1-2,CASRDDRGQGYTF,TGTGCCAGCAGAGACGACAGGGGGCAAGGCTACACCTTC
.,TRBV6-2/TRBV6-3,TRBD2,TRBJ2-5,CASSYGTRTKTQYF,TGTGCCAGCAGTTACGGGACTAGGACAAAGACCCAGTACTTC
.,TRBV5-6,TRBD1,TRBJ1-5,CASSLGTGRNYQPQHF,TGTGCCAGCAGCTTGGGGACAGGGCGGAATTATCAGCCCCAGCATTTT
once,TRBV6-5,.,TRBJ2-7,CASSLGGSSYEQYF,TGTGCCAGCAGTCTAGGAGGGAGCTCCTACGAGCAGTACTTC
.,TRBV9,.,TRBJ2-3,CASSVSPGGVDTQYF,TGTGCCAGCAGCGTAAGTCCGGGGGGCGTAGATACGCAGTATTTT
.,TRBV7-3,TRBD2,TRBJ2-1,CASSSGTSIYNEQFF,TGTGCCAGCAGCTCTGGGACTAGCATCTACAATGAGCAGTTCTTC
few,TRBV3-1/TRBV3-2,TRBD2,TRBJ2-7,CASSQGGLVTHEQYF,TGTGCCAGCAGCCAAGGCGGACTAGTAACCCACGAGCAGTACTTC
.,TRBV6-5,.,TRBJ1-5,CASSDTNQPQHF,TGTGCCAGCAGCGACACTAATCAGCCCCAGCATTTT
once,TRBV7-9,.,TRBJ2-6,CASSLVLATGANVLTF,TGTGCCAGCAGCTTAGTGTTAGCAACTGGGGCCAACGTCCTGACTTTC
.,TRBV5-1,TRBD1,TRBJ1-3,CASSLDTGGAGNTIYF,TGCGCCAGCAGCTTGGACACAGGGGGAGCTGGAAACACCATATATTTT
.,TRBV7-2,TRBD2,TRBJ2-5,CASSTSLAGAETQYF,TGTGCCAGCAGCACTTCACTAGCGGGGGCGGAGACCCAGTACTTC
.,TRBV6-5,.,TRBJ2-5,CASSDDRWGETQYF,TGTGCCAGCAGCGACGACAGGTGGGGAGAGACCCAGTACTTC
.,TRBV6-2/TRBV6-3,.,TRBJ1-2,CASSYFNGYTF,TGTGCCAGCAGTTACTTCAATGGCTACACCTTC
few,TRBV10-3,.,TRBJ1-1,CAISERGGDTEAFF,TGTGCCATCAGTGAAAGGGGAGGGGACACTGAAGCTTTCTTT
.,TRBV6-5,.,TRBJ1-5,CASSGGFSNQPQHF,TGTGCCAGCAGCGGAGGGTTTAGCAATCAGCCCCAGCATTTT
.,TRBV10-2,.,TRBJ1-1,CASSPGTEAFF,TGCGCCAGCAGCCCCGGCACTGAAGCTTTCTTT
.,TRBV10-1,.,TRBJ2-3,CASSELTGTMGTQYF,TGCGCCAGCAGTGAGCTTACAGGGACCATGGGGACGCAGTATTTT
.,TRBV27,TRBD1,TRBJ2-1,CASSLRDSSYNEQFF,TGTGCCAGCAGTTTAAGGGACAGCTCCTACAATGAGCAGTTCTTC
.,TRBV7-9,TRBD1,TRBJ1-1,CASSDRGLANTEAFF,TGTGCCAGCAGTGACAGGGGGCTAGCGAACACTGAAGCTTTCTTT
.,TRBV9,.,TRBJ1-4,CASSVLAGSNEKLFF,TGTGCCAGCAGCGTTTTGGCAGGCAGTAATGAAAAACTGTTTTTT
.,TRBV5-1,TRBD1,TRBJ1-5,CASSEGQGKGQPQHF,TGCGCCAGCAGCGAAGGACAGGGAAAGGGTCAGCCCCAGCATTTT
once,TRBV24-1,TRBD1,TRBJ1-2,CATSDTTGGYGYTF,TGTGCCACCAGTGATACGACAGGGGGCTATGGCTACACCTTC
.,TRBV27,.,TRBJ1-6,CASRTRTGYTYNSPLHF,TGTGCCAGCAGAACACGAACAGGGTATACCTATAATTCACCCCTCCACTTT
few,TRBV10-2,.,TRBJ2-1,CASSGSSYNEQFF,TGCGCCAGCAGCGGGAGCTCCTACAATGAGCAGTTCTTC
.,TRBV19,TRBD1,TRBJ1-6,CASSPPEGARSPLHF,TGTGCCAGTAGTCCTCCGGAGGGGGCGCGGTCACCCCTCCACTTT
.,TRBV7-3,.,TRBJ1-5,CASSFEHSNQPQHF,TGTGCCAGCAGCTTCGAACATAGCAATCAGCCCCAGCATTTT
.,TRBV19,.,TRBJ1-3,CASSISGVSGNTIYF,TGTGCCAGTAGTATCTCTGGAGTCTCTGGAAACACCATATATTTT
once,TRBV4-3,.,TRBJ1-3,CASSQGLSGNTIYF,TGCGCCAGCAGCCAAGGACTTTCTGGAAACACCATATATTTT
few,TRBV7-9,TRBD1,TRBJ1-3,CASSIQGAGNTIYF,TGTGCCAGCAGCATACAGGGGGCTGGAAACACCATATATTTT
.,TRBV10-3,.,TRBJ1-2,CAISAGEIEGYTF,TGTGCCATCAGTGCCGGGGAGATAGAAGGCTACACCTTC
few,TRBV29-1,.,TRBJ2-7,CSVDGGSYEQYF,TGCAGCGTTGATGGCGGATCCTACGAGCAGTACTTC
.,TRBV6-6,TRBD1,TRBJ2-4,CASSWGQGRNIQYF,TGTGCCAGCAGTTGGGGACAGGGAAGAAACATTCAGTACTTC
.,TRBV3-1/TRBV3-2,.,TRBJ1-6,CASSQADGAYNSPLHF,TGTGCCAGCAGCCAAGCTGACGGGGCCTATAATTCACCCCTCCACTTT
few,TRBV6-1,TRBD2,TRBJ2-5,CASSALSKGLAGPETQYF,TGTGCCAGCAGTGCCCTAAGTAAGGGACTAGCGGGGCCAGAGACCCAGTACTTC
.,TRBV11-2,.,TRBJ1-1,CASSMRVTEAFF,TGTGCCAGCAGCATGAGGGTTACTGAAGCTTTCTTT
.,TRBV27,.,TRBJ2-7,CASSTRDSLYEQYF,TGTGCCAGCAGTACTCGGGACTCCCTCTACGAGCAGTACTTC
.,TRBV3-1/TRBV3-2,.,TRBJ2-1,CASSGSSGPYNEQFF,TGTGCCAGCAGCGGAAGTAGCGGACCTTACAATGAGCAGTTCTTC
.,TRBV6-5,.,TRBJ1-2,CASSYQDPGGGYTF,TGTGCCAGCAGTTACCAGGACCCGGGGGGTGGCTACACCTTC
.,TRBV6-5,.,TRBJ1-2,CASSYDQGYLDGYTF,TGTGCCAGCAGTTACGATCAGGGGTATCTGGATGGCTACACCTTC
.,TRBV19,.,TRBJ1-5,CASIAKLSGTYTGGSNQPQHF,TGTGCCAGTATCGCTAAACTTTCCGGGACATATACGGGGGGTAGCAATCAGCCCCAGCATTTT
.,TRBV14,.,TRBJ2-2,CASSQVNTGELFF,TGTGCCAGCAGCCAAGTAAACACCGGGGAGCTGTTTTTT
.,TRBV6-5,.,TRBJ1-3,CATSGTGGNTIYF,TGTGCCACATCAGGGACTGGCGGAAACACCATATATTTT
.,TRBV12-3/TRBV12-4,.,TRBJ1-2,CASSRTDNYGYTF,TGTGCCAGCAGTCGCACAGATAACTATGGCTACACCTTC
.,TRBV19,TRBD1,TRBJ1-6,CASSWTGAYNSPLHF,TGTGCCAGTAGTTGGACAGGGGCTTATAATTCACCCCTCCACTTT